Given below is one TCR beta chain in context. Trimming pared 8 bases from V and 2 bases from J, leaving 19 bases between. The CDR3 runs 15 residues. CDR1 SGHAT and CDR2 FQNNGV come from the germline V gene. The data were obtained in a study of blood T cell repertoires in COVID-19. Measured with immunoSEQ multiplex PCR; TCRdb has only the in-frame clones, and not every one. The sample has approximately 360,000 clones, around 89% seen once. This receptor was obtained from a man younger than 35 with active or convalescent COVID-19. The source material was peripheral blood. This rearrangement joins TRBV11-2 to TRBJ2-7; TRBD1 might be the D (5 bases). The CDR3 DNA reads as TGTGCCAGCCGCCGACAGAGTGGTCCAACCTACGAGCAGTACTTC. Translated, it gives CASRRQSGPTYEQYF.